These 21 T cell receptor beta chains were sequenced from one sample in a study of cytomegalovirus exposure and HLA in healthy donors. Here immunoSEQ multiplex PCR was the method, and the copy in TCRdb shows in-frame clones only, minus some. The sample gives 200,000 to 300,000 clones, roughly 86% of which show up once; around 1.2% is in the top ten. The sequenced material came from PBMCs. The source is a woman in her twenties or thirties in good health and CMV-seropositive.

This chain connects TRBV5-4 to TRBJ2-5, with D possibly being TRBD1 (6 bases). CDR3 length equals 17 residues. V lost 1 base, J lost 1 base, and 17 bases lay in between. Germline CDR1 reads SGHNT; CDR2 reads YYREEE (reference sequence). CDR3: CASSLKSDRPIQETQYF. The CDR3, as DNA: TGTGCCAGCAGCTTGAAGAGCGACAGGCCTATCCAAGAGACCCAGTACTTC.

V usage is TRBV18 and J usage is TRBJ1-4, with D uncertain. CDR1 is KGHSH and CDR2 is LQKENI in the germline V gene. V was clipped by 4 bases and J by 7 bases, with 16 bases between them. The CDR3 sequence is 15 residues long. Here the CDR3 reads CASSQRGLGSEKLFF. CDR3 DNA sequence: TGTGCCAGCTCACAAAGAGGGCTAGGGAGTGAAAAACTGTTTTTT. Full variable domain (outside the CDR3, taken from reference TRBV18 and TRBJ1-4): NAGVMQNPRHLVRRRGQEARLRCSPMKGHSHVYWYRQLPEEGLKFMVYLQKENIIDESGMPKERFSAEFPKEGPSILRIQQVVRGDSAAYFCASSQRGLGSEKLFFGSGTQLSVL.

The chain is built from TRBV4-1 and TRBJ2-1; 9 bases map to TRBD1. The CDR3 has 20 amino acids. J was trimmed by 4 bases and V by 0 bases; bases with no gene match: 16. The germline CDR1 and CDR2 sequences are MGHRA and YSYEKL. The CDR3 DNA sequence: TGCGCCAGCAGCCAAGATCGGCTTGGGGAGGGACAGGGTCCTTACAATGAGCAGTTCTTC. This encodes CASSQDRLGEGQGPYNEQFF.

This clone has just one count. The V call is TRBV5-5, the J call TRBJ2-1; 10 bases match TRBD1. The ends lost 4 bases at V and 6 bases at J; junction bases unmatched: 7. Germline CDR1 SGHKS, CDR2 YYEKEE (reference sequence). The CDR3 spans 15 residues. CDR3 bases: TGTGCCAGCAGCGCAGCGGGACAGGGGCCCAATGAGCAGTTCTTC. Its translation is CASSAAGQGPNEQFF. The whole variable domain, filled in from reference TRBV5-5 and TRBJ2-1, reads DAGVTQSPTHLIKTRGQQVTLRCSPISGHKSVSWYQQVLGQGPQFIFQYYEKEERGRGNFPDRFSARQFPNYSSELNVNALLLGDSALYLCASSAAGQGPNEQFFGPGTRLTVL.

This clone was detected a few times. The CDR3 sequence: CASSIAGTPRAEQYF. The CDR3 DNA reads as TGTGCCAGTAGTATAGCGGGAACACCCCGGGCCGAGCAGTACTTC. The chain links TRBV19 to TRBJ2-7; D possibly corresponds to TRBD2 (5 bases). The CDR3 covers 15 residues. The germline gives CDR1 LNHDA, CDR2 SQIVND (reference sequence). Trimming shortened V by 1 base and J by 6 bases, and 16 bases separated the two germline ends.

J is TRBJ1-1 and V is TRBV5-1; D uncertain. Germline-derived CDR1 and CDR2 are SGHRS and YFSETQ. This CDR3 has 15 residues. Trimming took off 1 base at V and 7 bases at J, with 17 bases between the two ends. The CDR3 loop reads CASSLYLGQQNEAFF. The CDR3, as DNA: TGCGCCAGCAGCTTGTATCTGGGCCAACAGAATGAAGCTTTCTTT.

The chain couples TRBV19 to TRBJ2-1; 10 bases line up with TRBD2. V lost 5 bases and J lost 5; bases outside the gene matches: 9. The CDR3 has 16 residues. CDR1 is LNHDA and CDR2 is SQIVND in the germline V gene (reference sequence). The CDR3 nucleotides read TGTGCCAGTAGTGTGACCTTTGGACTAGCGGACAATGAGCAGTTCTTC. Translating gives CASSVTFGLADNEQFF. Complete variable domain (other parts from reference TRBV19 and TRBJ2-1): DGGITQSPKYLFRKEGQNVTLSCEQNLNHDAMYWYRQDPGQGLRLIYYSQIVNDFQKGDIAEGYSVSREKKESFPLTVTSAQKNPTAFYLCASSVTFGLADNEQFFGPGTRLTVL.

The J gene is TRBJ2-7, the V gene TRBV6-1, with TRBD2 matching 11 bases. Germline V gene data show CDR1 as MNHNS and CDR2 as SASEGT. V lost 6 bases, J lost 3 bases, and 7 bases stayed unmatched. This CDR3 spans 15 amino acids. The DNA for the CDR3 is TGTGCCAGCAGGGACCCGGGACTAGCGGACTACGAGCAGTACTTC. This encodes CASRDPGLADYEQYF.

J is TRBJ2-4 and V is TRBV5-1; D unresolved. V was clipped by 0 bases and J by 2 bases, with 9 bases between them. CDR1 is SGHRS, CDR2 YFSETQ, per germline. The CDR3 consists of 15 residues. The CDR3 sequence: CASSLVSLTKNIQYF. In DNA, the CDR3 is TGCGCCAGCAGCTTGGTTTCACTAACCAAAAACATTCAGTACTTC.

J is TRBJ2-7 and V is TRBV7-3; maybe TRBD2 (7 bases). This CDR3 spans 14 amino acids. Germline V gives CDR1 SGHTA, CDR2 FQGTGA. V lost 6 bases, J lost 2 bases, and 14 bases lay in between. Here the CDR3 reads CASSSWRGPYEQYF. The CDR3 DNA follows: TGTGCCAGCAGTTCATGGCGGGGGCCCTACGAGCAGTACTTC.

This sequence joins TRBV6-4 and TRBJ1-5, with 7 bases lining up with TRBD1. CDR3 size: 15 residues. CDR1 is MRHNA and CDR2 is SNTAGT in the germline V gene. The ends lost 5 bases at V and 6 bases at J; junction bases unmatched: 10. The CDR3 reads CASSRTGPTGQPQHF. CDR3 nucleotide sequence: TGTGCCAGCAGTAGGACAGGCCCGACGGGTCAGCCCCAGCATTTT.

V usage is TRBV6-6 and J usage is TRBJ2-7, with D possibly TRBD1 on 6 matching bases. The CDR3 contains 13 residues. Germline V gene lookup returns CDR1 MNHNY and CDR2 SVGAGI (reference sequence). V lost 4 bases and J 6 bases, leaving 13 bases between the germline ends. CDR3: CASSSDSSIEQYF. The CDR3 DNA sequence: TGTGCCAGCAGTTCGGACAGTTCGATCGAGCAGTACTTC.

This chain joins TRBV30 and TRBJ1-1; D may be TRBD1 (5 bases). Trimming cost V 0 bases and J 9 bases, with 17 bases left between them. The CDR3 length is 14 residues. CDR1 and CDR2 (germline): GTSNPN, SVGIG (reference sequence). This CDR3 reads CAWSVSFGGLKAFF. The CDR3 nucleotides are TGTGCCTGGAGTGTATCGTTCGGGGGACTTAAAGCTTTCTTT. The whole variable domain, remainder taken from reference TRBV30 and TRBJ1-1, is SQTIHQWPATLVQPVGSPLSLECTVEGTSNPNLYWYRQAAGRGLQLLFYSVGIGQISSEVPQNLSASRPQDRQFILSSKKLLLSDSGFYLCAWSVSFGGLKAFFGQGTRLTVV.

V gene TRBV5-1 combines with J gene TRBJ1-4; 10 positions agree with TRBD1. Trimming removed 7 bases from V and 6 bases from J; junction bases left unmatched: 9. Germline CDR1 is SGHRS and CDR2 is YFSETQ. CDR3 length: 15 amino acids. CDR3: CASRTLGTGDEKLFF. The CDR3 DNA is TGCGCCAGCCGTACGCTCGGGACAGGGGATGAAAAACTGTTTTTT.

The chain joins TRBV10-3 to TRBJ2-7; a weak D match, TRBD2 (6 bases). The CDR3 covers 12 residues. Trimming shortened V by 8 bases and J by 1 base, and 9 bases separated the two germline ends. Germline V gene data show CDR1 as ENHRY and CDR2 as SYGVKD. CDR3 residues: CAIGGRSYEQYF. In DNA, the CDR3 is TGTGCCATCGGGGGGAGATCCTACGAGCAGTACTTC.

This chain uses TRBV9 with TRBJ2-5, with D possibly TRBD1 on 6 matching bases. Trimming took 0 bases from V and 4 from J, leaving 19 bases between them. CDR3 length: 17 amino acids. Germline values: CDR1 SGDLS, CDR2 YYNGEE. This CDR3 is CASSVGAGRVGAETQYF. CDR3 coding DNA: TGTGCCAGCAGCGTAGGGGCGGGCAGGGTGGGGGCAGAGACCCAGTACTTC.

This rearrangement joins TRBV5-1 to TRBJ2-3; 11 nucleotides line up with TRBD2. The CDR3 is 15 residues long. The V and J ends lost 0 bases and 5 bases, in that order; junction bases with no gene match: 2. The V gene's germline CDR1 is SGHRS and CDR2 YFSETQ. This CDR3 reads CASSLVLAGGDTQYF. The CDR3 DNA follows: TGCGCCAGCAGCTTGGTTCTAGCGGGAGGAGATACGCAGTATTTT. Full variable domain (missing parts from reference TRBV5-1 and TRBJ2-3): KAGVTQTPRYLIKTRGQQVTLSCSPISGHRSVSWYQQTPGQGLQFLFEYFSETQRNKGNFPGRFSGRQFSNSRSEMNVSTLELGDSALYLCASSLVLAGGDTQYFGPGTRLTVL.

J is TRBJ2-1 and V is TRBV25-1, with D perhaps matching TRBD1 (6 bases). Trimming removed 3 bases from V and 12 bases from J, with 9 bases in between. This CDR3 region has 11 residues. In germline, CDR1 is MGHDK, CDR2 SYGVNS. The DNA of the CDR3 is TGTGCCAGCAGTGAGGGGGCAGGGCAGTTCTTC. It is translated as CASSEGAGQFF. The full variable domain, with the rest looked up from reference TRBV25-1 and TRBJ2-1, is EADIYQTPRYLVIGTGKKITLECSQTMGHDKMYWYQQDPGMELHLIHYSYGVNSTEKGDLSSESTVSRIRTEHFPLTLESARPSHTSQYLCASSEGAGQFFGPGTRLTVL.

The chain has TRBV6-4 and TRBJ2-7; 12 positions match TRBD2. Germline V lookup: CDR1 MRHNA, CDR2 SNTAGT. The CDR3 runs to 15 residues. With V trimmed by 6 bases and J by 5 bases, 8 bases remained unmatched. The DNA of the CDR3 is TGTGCCAGCAGCCCGACTAGCGGGAGTAGGAACGAGCAGTACTTC. Translating gives CASSPTSGSRNEQYF.

This clone was observed a single time. This chain connects TRBV9 to TRBJ2-1; D is uncertain. Germline V gene data show CDR1 as SGDLS and CDR2 as YYNGEE. The CDR3 extends over 15 amino acids. V lost 2 bases to trimming and J lost 3 bases, with 12 bases between them. The CDR3 DNA sequence: TGTGCCAGCAGCGTTCTATTAACTGACTACAATGAGCAGTTCTTC. It yields the protein CASSVLLTDYNEQFF.

This chain joins TRBV5-1 and TRBJ2-7; TRBD1 matches at 9 bases. V shed 4 bases and J 3 bases; nucleotides not matched to a gene: 11. The germline V gene encodes CDR1 SGHRS and CDR2 YFSETQ. CDR3 size: 16 residues. The CDR3 protein is CASSQPRDRVNYEQYF. For the CDR3, the DNA is TGCGCCAGCAGCCAACCCCGGGACAGGGTCAACTACGAGCAGTACTTC.